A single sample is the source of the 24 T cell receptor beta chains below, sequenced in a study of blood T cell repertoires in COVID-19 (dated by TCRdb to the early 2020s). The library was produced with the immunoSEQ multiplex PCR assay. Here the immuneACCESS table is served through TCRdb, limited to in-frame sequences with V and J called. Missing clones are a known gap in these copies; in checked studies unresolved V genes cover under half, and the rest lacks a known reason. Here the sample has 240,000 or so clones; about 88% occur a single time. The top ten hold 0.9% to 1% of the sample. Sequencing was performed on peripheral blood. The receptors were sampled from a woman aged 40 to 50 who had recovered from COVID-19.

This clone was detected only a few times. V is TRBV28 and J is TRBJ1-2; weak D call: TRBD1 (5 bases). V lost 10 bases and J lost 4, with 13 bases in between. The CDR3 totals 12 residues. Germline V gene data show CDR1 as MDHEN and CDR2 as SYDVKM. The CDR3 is CATATDPYGYTF. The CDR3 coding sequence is TGTGCCACCGCGACAGACCCCTATGGCTACACCTTC.

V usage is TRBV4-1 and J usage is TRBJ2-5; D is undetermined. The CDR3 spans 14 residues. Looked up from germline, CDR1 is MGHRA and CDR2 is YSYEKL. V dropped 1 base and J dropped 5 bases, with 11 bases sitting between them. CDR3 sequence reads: CASSQAITMETQYF. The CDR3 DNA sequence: TGCGCCAGCAGCCAAGCTATAACCATGGAGACCCAGTACTTC.

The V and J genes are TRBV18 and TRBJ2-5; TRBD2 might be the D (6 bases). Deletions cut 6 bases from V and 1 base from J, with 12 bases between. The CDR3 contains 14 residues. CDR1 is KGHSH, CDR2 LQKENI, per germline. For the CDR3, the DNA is TGTGCCAGCTCCCAACTAGCTGGCCAAGAGACCCAGTACTTC. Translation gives CASSQLAGQETQYF.

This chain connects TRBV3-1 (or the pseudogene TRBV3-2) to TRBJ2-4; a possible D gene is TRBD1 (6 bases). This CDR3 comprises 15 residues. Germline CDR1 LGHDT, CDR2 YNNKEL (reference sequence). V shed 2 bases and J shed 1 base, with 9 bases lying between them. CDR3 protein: CASSQPQGAKNIQYF. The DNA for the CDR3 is TGTGCCAGCAGCCAACCCCAGGGGGCCAAAAACATTCAGTACTTC.

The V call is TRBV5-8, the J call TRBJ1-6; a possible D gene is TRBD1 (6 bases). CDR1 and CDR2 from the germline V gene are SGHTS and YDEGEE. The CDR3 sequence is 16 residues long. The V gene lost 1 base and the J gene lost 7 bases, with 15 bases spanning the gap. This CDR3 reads CASSLFRGAGNSPLHF. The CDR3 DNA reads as TGTGCCAGCAGCTTGTTTCGGGGGGCAGGGAATTCACCCCTCCACTTT.

The CDR3 reads CASSPTPGSGAYEQYF. In nucleotides, the CDR3 is TGCGCCAGCAGCCCTACCCCGGGATCGGGGGCCTACGAGCAGTACTTC. The rearrangement uses TRBV4-1 and TRBJ2-7; possible D gene TRBD2, 6 bases. Trimming stripped 4 bases from V and 2 bases from J, with 18 bases between. The CDR3 spans 16 residues. From germline, CDR1 is MGHRA and CDR2 YSYEKL.

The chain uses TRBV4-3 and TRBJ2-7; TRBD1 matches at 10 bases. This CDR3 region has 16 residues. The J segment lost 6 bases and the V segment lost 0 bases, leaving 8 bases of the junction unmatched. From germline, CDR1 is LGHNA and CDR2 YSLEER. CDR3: CASSQDRDRGIAEQYF. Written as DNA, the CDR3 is TGCGCCAGCAGCCAAGATCGGGACAGGGGAATCGCCGAGCAGTACTTC.

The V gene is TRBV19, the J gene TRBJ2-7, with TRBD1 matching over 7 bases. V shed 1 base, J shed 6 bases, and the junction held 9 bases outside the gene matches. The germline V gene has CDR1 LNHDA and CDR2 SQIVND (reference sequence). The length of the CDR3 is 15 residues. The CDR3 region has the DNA TGTGCCAGTAGTATAGCGGGCACAGGGGTTGGCGAGCAGTACTTC. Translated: CASSIAGTGVGEQYF.

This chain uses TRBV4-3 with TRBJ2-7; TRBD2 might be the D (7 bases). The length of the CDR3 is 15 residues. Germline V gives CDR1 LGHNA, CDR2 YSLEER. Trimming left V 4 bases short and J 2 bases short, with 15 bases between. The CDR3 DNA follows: TGCGCCAGCAGCCCGGGGGCTAGCGGAACCTACGAGCAGTACTTC. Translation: CASSPGASGTYEQYF.

CDR3 region: CASSDAWGGETEAFF. The CDR3, as DNA: TGTGCCAGCAGTGACGCTTGGGGGGGTGAGACTGAAGCTTTCTTT. The chain couples TRBV6-2 or TRBV6-3 to TRBJ1-1, with a tentative D call TRBD1 (5 bases). This CDR3 has 15 residues. V was pared by 5 bases and J by 5 bases, with 18 bases between. CDR1 and CDR2 from the germline V gene are MNHEY and SVGEGT.

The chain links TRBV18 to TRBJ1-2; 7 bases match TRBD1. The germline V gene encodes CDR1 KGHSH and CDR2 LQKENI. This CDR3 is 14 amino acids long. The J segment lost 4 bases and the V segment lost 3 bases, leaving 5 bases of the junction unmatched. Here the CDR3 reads CASSPDRTGYGYTF. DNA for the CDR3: TGTGCCAGCTCACCGGACAGGACAGGCTATGGCTACACCTTC.

The CDR3 reads CASRRTSGAQETQYF. CDR3 nucleotide sequence: TGTGCCAGCAGACGGACTAGCGGGGCCCAAGAGACCCAGTACTTC. The V call is TRBV7-2, the J call TRBJ2-5; TRBD2 matches at 12 bases. The germline gives CDR1 SGHTA, CDR2 FQGNSA. The ends lost 6 bases at V and 1 base at J; junction bases unmatched: 3. This CDR3 contains 15 residues.

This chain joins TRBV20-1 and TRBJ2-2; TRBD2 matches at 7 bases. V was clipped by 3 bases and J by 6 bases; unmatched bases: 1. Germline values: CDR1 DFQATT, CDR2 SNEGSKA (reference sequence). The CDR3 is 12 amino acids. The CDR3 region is CSASGGAGELFF. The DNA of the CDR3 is TGCAGTGCTAGTGGGGGGGCCGGGGAGCTGTTTTTT.

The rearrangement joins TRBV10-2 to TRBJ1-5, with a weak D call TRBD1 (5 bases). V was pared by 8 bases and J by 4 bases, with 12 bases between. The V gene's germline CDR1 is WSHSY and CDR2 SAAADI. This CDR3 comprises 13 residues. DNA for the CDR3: TGCGCCAGCCTAGGGGCCCCGAATCAGCCCCAGCATTTT. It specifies CASLGAPNQPQHF.

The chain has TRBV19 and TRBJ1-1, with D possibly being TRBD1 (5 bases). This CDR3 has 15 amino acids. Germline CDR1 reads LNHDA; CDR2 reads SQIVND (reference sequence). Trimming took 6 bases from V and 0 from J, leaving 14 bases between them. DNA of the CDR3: TGTGCCAGTAGATTGGCCTGGGGCCTGAACACTGAAGCTTTCTTT. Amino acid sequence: CASRLAWGLNTEAFF.

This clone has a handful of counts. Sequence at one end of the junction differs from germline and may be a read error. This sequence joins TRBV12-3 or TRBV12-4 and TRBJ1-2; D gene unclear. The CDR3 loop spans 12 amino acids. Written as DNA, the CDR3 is TGTGCCAGCAGTTCCCCCCCCGAGGGCTCGATCTTC. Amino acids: CASSSPPEGSIF.

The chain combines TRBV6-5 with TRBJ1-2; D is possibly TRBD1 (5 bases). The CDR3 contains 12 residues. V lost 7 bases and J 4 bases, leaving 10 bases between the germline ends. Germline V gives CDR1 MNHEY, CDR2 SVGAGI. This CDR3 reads CASTDRLYGYTF. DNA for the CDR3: TGTGCCAGCACCGACAGACTCTATGGCTACACCTTC.

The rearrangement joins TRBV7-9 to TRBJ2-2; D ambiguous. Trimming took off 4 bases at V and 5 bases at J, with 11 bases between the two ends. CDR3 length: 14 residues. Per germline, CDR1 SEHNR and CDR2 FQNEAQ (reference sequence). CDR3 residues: CASSSYGRTGELFF. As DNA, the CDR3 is TGTGCCAGCAGCTCATACGGTCGTACCGGGGAGCTGTTTTTT.

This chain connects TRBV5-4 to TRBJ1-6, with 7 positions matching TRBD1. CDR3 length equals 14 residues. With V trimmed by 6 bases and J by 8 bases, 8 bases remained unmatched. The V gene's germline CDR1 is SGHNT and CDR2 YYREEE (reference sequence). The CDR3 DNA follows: TGTGCCAGCAACTACAGGGGCGCCCATTCACCCCTCCACTTT. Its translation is CASNYRGAHSPLHF.

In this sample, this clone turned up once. DNA for the CDR3: TGCGCCAGCAGCCCCGGCCCGGGACAGGGGAGCTCCTACGAGCAGTACTTC. Protein sequence: CASSPGPGQGSSYEQYF. The chain employs TRBV4-3 and TRBJ2-7; TRBD1 agrees at 10 bases. V was clipped by 4 bases and J by 0 bases; unmatched bases: 9. In germline, CDR1 is LGHNA, CDR2 YSLEER. This CDR3 is built from 17 residues.

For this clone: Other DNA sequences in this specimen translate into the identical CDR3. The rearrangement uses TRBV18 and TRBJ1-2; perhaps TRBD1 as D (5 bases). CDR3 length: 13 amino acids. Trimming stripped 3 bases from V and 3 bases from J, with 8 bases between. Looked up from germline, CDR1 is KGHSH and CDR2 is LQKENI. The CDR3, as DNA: TGTGCCAGCTCACCGCAGGGTGACTATGGCTACACCTTC. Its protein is CASSPQGDYGYTF.

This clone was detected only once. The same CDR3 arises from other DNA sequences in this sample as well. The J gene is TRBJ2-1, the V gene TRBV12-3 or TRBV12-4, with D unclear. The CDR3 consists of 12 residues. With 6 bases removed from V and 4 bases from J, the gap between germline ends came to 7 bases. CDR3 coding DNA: TGTGCCAGCAGCCCCGGGTACAATGAGCAGTTCTTC. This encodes CASSPGYNEQFF.

The CDR3 loop is CSVAPRGPRDTEAFF. CDR3 in DNA: TGCAGCGTCGCCCCCAGAGGGCCAAGGGACACTGAAGCTTTCTTT. The rearrangement links TRBV29-1 to TRBJ1-1, with no clear D. This CDR3 comprises 15 residues. The V gene lost 6 bases and the J gene lost 3 bases, with 20 bases spanning the gap. The germline V gene encodes CDR1 SQVTM and CDR2 ANQGSEA.

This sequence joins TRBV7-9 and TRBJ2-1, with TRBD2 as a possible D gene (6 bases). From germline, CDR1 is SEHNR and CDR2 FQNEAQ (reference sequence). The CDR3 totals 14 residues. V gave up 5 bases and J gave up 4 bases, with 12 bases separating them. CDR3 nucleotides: TGTGCCAGCAGCCACGCGGAGGGGTACAATGAGCAGTTCTTC. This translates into CASSHAEGYNEQFF.